This T cell receptor beta chain comes out of a study of T-cell memory formation after mild COVID-19. This clonotype has more than one count but fewer than ten. The antigen is undetermined. TCRdb redid the calling of the 5' RACE reads with MiXCR, one entry per CDR3 protein. This sample has about 270,000 distinct CDR3 sequences; 15% to 20% occur once, and the top ten carry less than 30%. This CDR3 region has 15 residues. The V and J ends lost 0 bases and 5 bases, in that order; junction bases with no gene match: 7. The germline gives CDR1 SGHTA, CDR2 FQGNSA. Study results and limitations: Balance between CD4 and CD8 was seen in clones contracting day 15 to 85, and a CD4+ lean was seen in later expanders. Clones from the second wave (peaking day 37) had unconfirmed SARS-CoV-2 specificity.

The source of this sequence is a young man who had mild COVID-19 (a few samples of this study predate the infection). Cell type and time point are not known. Sequences were obtained from PBMCs or a T cell subset sorted from them (not recorded which). The gene calls are TRBV7-2 and TRBJ2-7, with TRBD1 identical over 7 bases. CDR3: CASSLARHRGDEQYF. For the CDR3, the DNA is TGTGCCAGCAGCTTAGCGCGTCACAGGGGAGACGAGCAGTACTTC. Using reference TRBV7-2 and TRBJ2-7 for the parts outside the CDR3, the full variable domain is GAGVSQSPSNKVTEKGKDVELRCDPISGHTALYWYRQSLGQGLEFLIYFQGNSAPDKSGLPSDRFSAERTGGSVSTLTIQRTQQEDSAVYLCASSLARHRGDEQYFGPGTRLTVT.